This T cell receptor (beta chain) was captured by sequencing in a study of regulatory T cells in long-lasting Graves disease. The V and J ends lost 2 bases and 0 bases, in that order; junction bases with no gene match: 6. The CDR3 totals 16 residues. The germline V gene encodes CDR1 MGHDK and CDR2 SYGVNS. Both iRepertoire HTBI primers and Arm-PCR of CDR3 regions were used to build the TCR beta libraries. TCRdb re-analysed the multiplex PCR reads in MiXCR, keeping a single row per CDR3 protein. Of about 500,000 distinct CDR3 sequences listed, about 12% are singletons. Time point: newly diagnosed GD, antithyroid drugs for less than 3 months. Following extraction of RNA from PBMCs, that RNA was used to make the TCR library. These records were also assigned to another study, of T cells in Graves' hyperthyroidism and ophthalmopathy.

The source was peripheral blood mononuclear cells (PBMCs), collected at new diagnosis, from a patient treated with antithyroid drugs. The chain employs TRBV25-1 and TRBJ1-2; 7 nucleotides align to TRBD1. The receptor comes from a young woman with Graves disease. CDR3 region: CASSEIGTGANYGYTF. CDR3 nucleotide sequence: TGTGCCAGCAGTGAAATTGGTACAGGGGCTAACTATGGCTACACCTTC.